Following are 16 T cell receptor beta chains from one sample sequenced in a study of beta chain features in type 1 diabetes (dated by TCRdb to 2016 to 2018). Paper-wide results and their limitations: Type 1 diabetes patients showed a moderate but significant shortening of TCRB CDR3 length in all four CD4+ subsets.

For these receptors, no antigen is known. The library was generated by the immunoSEQ multiplex PCR assay. The entire isolated RNA was reverse transcribed using the High Capacity cDNA Reverse Transcription Kit, and thus expressed TCRB transcripts were sequenced. Imported from immuneACCESS, the table was reduced by TCRdb to in-frame sequences with V and J called. These copies leave out some clones; in studies compared against another copy, an unresolved V gene accounts for under half, and the cause of the remainder is not known. In all, the sample holds about 360,000 clones, and around 12% of those were seen once. The ten largest clones represent 0.008% to 0.011% of the sample. The sequencing sample was made of naive CD4+ T cells from blood. Per the publication, the cell subset or site label means: true naive CD4+ T cells. The receptor source for this set is a woman between 18 and 29 years old with type 1 diabetes.

This clone has more than one count but fewer than ten. V and J are TRBV19 and TRBJ2-1; 8 positions agree with TRBD2. Germline trimming cut 6 bases from V and 8 bases from J; bases unmatched to any gene: 15. CDR1 and CDR2 from the germline V gene are LNHDA and SQIVND (reference sequence). This CDR3 comprises 16 residues. In nucleotides, the CDR3 is TGTGCCAGTAGGGACCTTAGCGGGGAAGGGTACTATGAGCAGTTCTTC. It yields the protein CASRDLSGEGYYEQFF.

The sample holds a few counts of this clone. The genes are TRBV5-1 and TRBJ2-1, with D unclear. From germline, CDR1 is SGHRS and CDR2 YFSETQ. Trimming removed 2 bases at V and 5 bases at J, with 11 bases between. The length of the CDR3 is 14 residues. The CDR3 is CASSLSAPNNEQFF. CDR3 bases: TGCGCCAGCAGCTTAAGCGCCCCTAACAATGAGCAGTTCTTC.

This chain connects TRBV18 to TRBJ2-7; 8 nucleotides agree with TRBD2. After removal of 3 bases from V and 5 bases from J, the junction contained 6 bases not matched to a gene. The CDR3 is made up of 14 amino acids. The germline CDR1 and CDR2 sequences are KGHSH and LQKENI. This CDR3 is CASSPQRESHEQYF. CDR3 DNA: TGTGCCAGCTCACCCCAGCGGGAGAGCCACGAGCAGTACTTC.

J is TRBJ2-2 and V is TRBV7-9; D unclear. The CDR3 is made up of 14 amino acids. Germline values: CDR1 SEHNR, CDR2 FQNEAQ (reference sequence). V lost 4 bases to trimming and J lost 4 bases, with 10 bases between them. In nucleotides, the CDR3 is TGTGCCAGCAGCTCGGAGCGCATCACCGGGGAGCTGTTTTTT. It codes for CASSSERITGELFF.

The chain couples TRBV5-1 to TRBJ2-1, with TRBD2 matching 11 bases. V gave up 0 bases and J gave up 12 bases; unmatched junction bases: 8. CDR1 is SGHRS and CDR2 is YFSETQ in the germline V gene. This CDR3 is built from 15 residues. In nucleotides, the CDR3 is TGCGCCAGCAGCTTGGAACTAGCGGGGGCCATTGGGCAGTTCTTC. It codes for CASSLELAGAIGQFF.

The chain is built from TRBV11-3 and TRBJ2-3, with a possible D match to TRBD1 (5 bases). Trimming pared 5 bases from V and 3 bases from J, leaving 21 bases between. CDR1 and CDR2 (germline): SGHNT, YENEEA. The CDR3 has 17 residues. The CDR3 bases are TGTGCCAGCAGCGTATCCCCTAGGACCAAGGGGACAGATACGCAGTATTTT. Its translation: CASSVSPRTKGTDTQYF.

The rearrangement uses TRBV9 and TRBJ2-1, with D maybe TRBD2 (5 bases). CDR1 SGDLS and CDR2 YYNGEE come from the germline V gene. The CDR3 totals 15 residues. V shed 4 bases and J shed 7 bases, with 18 bases lying between them. The CDR3 DNA reads TGTGCCAGCAGCCCCCCCCCGTCGCGAGGGAATGAGCAGTTCTTC. This encodes CASSPPPSRGNEQFF.

The chain combines TRBV9 with TRBJ1-5, with TRBD1 matching over 7 bases. V shed 4 bases, J shed 4 bases, and the junction held 2 bases outside the gene matches. CDR3 length equals 13 residues. Per germline, CDR1 SGDLS and CDR2 YYNGEE. The CDR3 DNA reads as TGTGCCAGCAGCTTGGGACAGAATCAGCCCCAGCATTTT. Its translation is CASSLGQNQPQHF.

This clone has a handful of counts. This chain uses TRBV4-1 with TRBJ1-3; weak D call: TRBD1 (5 bases). The CDR3 runs 15 residues. V gave up 1 base and J gave up 4 bases, with 11 bases separating them. Germline V CDR1 and CDR2: MGHRA, YSYEKL. The CDR3 coding sequence is TGCGCCAGCAGCCAAGGTCGACAGCGAGGAAACACCATATATTTT. Protein: CASSQGRQRGNTIYF.

This clone was picked up a small number of times. The chain employs TRBV9 and TRBJ2-7; 8 bases agree with TRBD1. CDR1 is SGDLS, CDR2 YYNGEE, per germline. After removal of 2 bases from V and 0 bases from J, the junction contained 10 bases not matched to a gene. CDR3 length: 17 amino acids. The DNA of the CDR3 is TGTGCCAGCAGCGTGGGGACAGGTTCTCTTCGCTCCTACGAGCAGTACTTC. Amino acid sequence: CASSVGTGSLRSYEQYF.

The genes are TRBV5-6 and TRBJ1-5; D gene ambiguous. CDR1 SGHDT and CDR2 YYEEEE come from the germline V gene. The CDR3 totals 17 residues. The ends were cut back, 2 bases at V and 2 bases at J, with 17 bases in the middle. CDR3 residues: CASSLGRSPRGNQPQHF. CDR3 in DNA: TGTGCCAGCAGCTTAGGCAGGTCCCCGAGGGGCAATCAGCCCCAGCATTTT.

CDR3 coding DNA: TGTGCCAGCACCCCTGCCCAACACCGGAACACTGAAGCTTTCTTT. It yields the protein CASTPAQHRNTEAFF. The chain is built from TRBV5-4 and TRBJ1-1, with unresolved D. Trimming took off 6 bases at V and 1 base at J, with 16 bases between the two ends. This CDR3 is built from 15 residues. Germline V CDR1 and CDR2: SGHNT, YYREEE (reference sequence).

The rearrangement links TRBV29-1 to TRBJ2-2, with 15 bases that match TRBD2. Trimming took 6 bases from V and 3 from J; bases not matched to a gene: 8. The V gene's germline CDR1 is SQVTM and CDR2 ANQGSEA. The CDR3 length is 17 residues. The CDR3: CSVLGTSGGLDTGELFF. CDR3 coding DNA: TGCAGCGTCCTCGGGACTAGCGGGGGGCTTGACACCGGGGAGCTGTTTTTT.

This clone was counted only a few times. The V and J genes are TRBV4-3 and TRBJ2-7; 10 bases map to TRBD2. This CDR3 has 15 amino acids. CDR1 and CDR2 from the germline V gene are LGHNA and YSLEER. With V trimmed by 3 bases and J by 2 bases, 4 bases remained unmatched. CDR3 nucleotide sequence: TGCGCCAGCAGCCAGGTAACTAGCGGGACCTACGAGCAGTACTTC. Encoded protein: CASSQVTSGTYEQYF.

The chain recombines TRBV2 with TRBJ2-2, with D possibly matching TRBD2 (5 bases). Trimming shortened V by 3 bases and J by 4 bases, and 6 bases separated the two germline ends. Per the germline V gene, CDR1 is SNHLY and CDR2 is FYNNEI. This CDR3 is 13 amino acids long. The CDR3 nucleotides are TGTGCCAGCAGTGAGAGGGTCACCGGGGAGCTGTTTTTT. Its protein is CASSERVTGELFF.

This clone came up a few times. The chain couples TRBV11-2 to TRBJ2-1; 7 nucleotides align to TRBD2. The CDR3 runs to 15 residues. In germline, CDR1 is SGHAT, CDR2 FQNNGV. Trimming took 5 bases from V and 7 from J; bases not matched to a gene: 11. The CDR3 loop reads CASSPGASGFNEQFF. CDR3 nucleotide sequence: TGTGCCAGCAGCCCCGGGGCTAGCGGATTTAATGAGCAGTTCTTC.